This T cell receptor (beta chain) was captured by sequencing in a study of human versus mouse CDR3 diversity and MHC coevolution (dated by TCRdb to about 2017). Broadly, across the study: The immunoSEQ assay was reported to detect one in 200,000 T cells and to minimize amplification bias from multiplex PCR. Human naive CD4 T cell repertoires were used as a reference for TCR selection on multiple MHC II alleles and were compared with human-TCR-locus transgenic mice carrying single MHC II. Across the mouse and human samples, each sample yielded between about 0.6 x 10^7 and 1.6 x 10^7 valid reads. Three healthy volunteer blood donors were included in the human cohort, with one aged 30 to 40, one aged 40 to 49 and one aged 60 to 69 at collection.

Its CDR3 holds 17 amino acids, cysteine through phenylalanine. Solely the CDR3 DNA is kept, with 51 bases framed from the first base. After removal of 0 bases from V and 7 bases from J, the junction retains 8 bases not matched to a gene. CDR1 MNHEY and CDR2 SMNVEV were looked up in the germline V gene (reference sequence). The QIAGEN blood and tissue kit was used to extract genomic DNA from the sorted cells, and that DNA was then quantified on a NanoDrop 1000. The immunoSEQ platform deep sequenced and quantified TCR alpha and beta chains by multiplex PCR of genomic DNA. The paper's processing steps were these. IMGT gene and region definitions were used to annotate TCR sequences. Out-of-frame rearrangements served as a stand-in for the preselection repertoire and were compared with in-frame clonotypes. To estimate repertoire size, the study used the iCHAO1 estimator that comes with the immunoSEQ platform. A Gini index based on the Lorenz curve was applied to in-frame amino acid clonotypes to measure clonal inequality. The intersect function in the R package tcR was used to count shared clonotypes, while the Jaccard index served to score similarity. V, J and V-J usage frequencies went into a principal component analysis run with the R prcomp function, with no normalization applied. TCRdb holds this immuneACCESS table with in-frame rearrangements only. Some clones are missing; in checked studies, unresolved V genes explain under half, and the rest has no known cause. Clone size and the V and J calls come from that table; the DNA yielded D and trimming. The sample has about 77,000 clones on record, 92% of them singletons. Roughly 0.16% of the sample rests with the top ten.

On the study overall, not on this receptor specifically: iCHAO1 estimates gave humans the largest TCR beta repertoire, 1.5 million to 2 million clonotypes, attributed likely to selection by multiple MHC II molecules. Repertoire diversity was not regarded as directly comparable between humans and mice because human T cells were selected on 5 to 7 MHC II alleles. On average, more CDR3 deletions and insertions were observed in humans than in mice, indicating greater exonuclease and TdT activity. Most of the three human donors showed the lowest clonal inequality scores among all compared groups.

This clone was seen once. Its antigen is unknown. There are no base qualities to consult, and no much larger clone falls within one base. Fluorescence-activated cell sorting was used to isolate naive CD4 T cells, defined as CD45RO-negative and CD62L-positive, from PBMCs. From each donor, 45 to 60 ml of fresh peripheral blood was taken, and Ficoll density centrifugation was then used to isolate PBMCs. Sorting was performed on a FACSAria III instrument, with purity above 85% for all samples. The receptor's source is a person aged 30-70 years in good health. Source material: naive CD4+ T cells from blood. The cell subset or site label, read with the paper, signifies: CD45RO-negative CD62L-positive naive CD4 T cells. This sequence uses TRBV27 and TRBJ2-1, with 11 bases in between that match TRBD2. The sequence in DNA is TGTGCCAGCAGTTTATCTGTAGCGGGGGGGCCCCGGAATGAGCAGTTCTTC. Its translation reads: CASSLSVAGGPRNEQFF.